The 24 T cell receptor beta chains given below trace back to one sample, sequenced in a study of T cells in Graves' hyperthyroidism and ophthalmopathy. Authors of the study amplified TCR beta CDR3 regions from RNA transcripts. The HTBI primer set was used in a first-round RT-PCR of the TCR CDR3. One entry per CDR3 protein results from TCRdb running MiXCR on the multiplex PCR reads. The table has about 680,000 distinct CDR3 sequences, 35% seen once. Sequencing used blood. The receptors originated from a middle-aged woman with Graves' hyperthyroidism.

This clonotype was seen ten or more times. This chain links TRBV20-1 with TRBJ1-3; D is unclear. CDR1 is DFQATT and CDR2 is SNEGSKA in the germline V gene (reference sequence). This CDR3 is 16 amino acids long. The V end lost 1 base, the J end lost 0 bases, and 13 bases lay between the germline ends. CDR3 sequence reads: CSARGTAPFSGNTIYF. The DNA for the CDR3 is TGCAGTGCTAGAGGGACGGCGCCCTTCTCTGGAAACACCATATATTTT.

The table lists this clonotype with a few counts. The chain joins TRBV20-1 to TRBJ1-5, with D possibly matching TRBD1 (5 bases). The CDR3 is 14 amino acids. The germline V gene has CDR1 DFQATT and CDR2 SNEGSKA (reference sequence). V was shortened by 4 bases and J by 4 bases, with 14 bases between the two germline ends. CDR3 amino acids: CSANRGFGNQPQHF. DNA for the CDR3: TGCAGTGCTAATAGGGGCTTCGGGAATCAGCCCCAGCATTTT.

CDR3 in DNA: TGTGCCAGCAGCCAAGTAACTTGGAGGGATCGAGAGACCCAGTACTTC. The encoded protein is CASSQVTWRDRETQYF. J is TRBJ2-5 and V is TRBV3-1; possibly TRBD2 for D (6 bases). Trimming pared 1 base from V and 4 bases from J, leaving 16 bases between. CDR1 and CDR2 from the germline V gene are LGHDT and YNNKEL (reference sequence). The CDR3 loop spans 16 amino acids.

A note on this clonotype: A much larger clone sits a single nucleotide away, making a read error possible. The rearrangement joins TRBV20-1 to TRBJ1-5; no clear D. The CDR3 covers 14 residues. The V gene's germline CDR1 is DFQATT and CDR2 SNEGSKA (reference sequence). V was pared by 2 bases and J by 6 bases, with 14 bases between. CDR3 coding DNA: TGCAGTGCTAGACCAAACAGTGATAGTCAGCCCCAGCATTTT. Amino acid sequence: CSARPNSDSQPQHF.

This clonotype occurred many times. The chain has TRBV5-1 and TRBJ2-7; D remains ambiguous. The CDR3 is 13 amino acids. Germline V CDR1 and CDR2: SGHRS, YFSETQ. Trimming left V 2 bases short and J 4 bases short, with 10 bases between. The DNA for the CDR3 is TGCGCCAGCAGCTTTAAAGGTCTTTACGAGCAGTACTTC. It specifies CASSFKGLYEQYF.

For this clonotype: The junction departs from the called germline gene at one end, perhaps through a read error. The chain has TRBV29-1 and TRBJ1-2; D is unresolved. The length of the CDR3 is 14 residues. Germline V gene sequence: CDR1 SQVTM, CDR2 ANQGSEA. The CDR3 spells CSVFLGPPNYGYTF. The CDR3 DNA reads TGCAGCGTTTTTCTCGGTCCCCCGAACTACGGCTACACCTTC.

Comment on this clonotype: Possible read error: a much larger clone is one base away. The CDR3 is CASNPNSSPDSPLHF. The DNA of the CDR3 is TGTGCCAGCAACCCCAATTCCAGCCCAGATTCACCCCTCCACTTT. The gene calls are TRBV11-2 and TRBJ1-6; no clear D gene. This CDR3 spans 15 amino acids. Trimming pared 7 bases from V and 8 bases from J, leaving 18 bases between. CDR1 is SGHAT, CDR2 FQNNGV, per germline.

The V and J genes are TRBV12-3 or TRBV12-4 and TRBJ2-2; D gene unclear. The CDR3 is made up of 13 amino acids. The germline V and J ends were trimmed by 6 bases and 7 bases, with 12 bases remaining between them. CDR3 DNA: TGTGCCAGCAGCCCCGGAAGTGGCGGGGAGCTGTTTTTT. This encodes CASSPGSGGELFF.

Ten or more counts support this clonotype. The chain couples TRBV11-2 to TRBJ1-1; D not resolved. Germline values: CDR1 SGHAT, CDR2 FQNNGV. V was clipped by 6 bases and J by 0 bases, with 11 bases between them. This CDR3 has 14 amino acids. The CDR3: CASRNRELNTEAFF. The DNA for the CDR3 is TGTGCCAGCAGGAATAGGGAGTTGAACACTGAAGCTTTCTTT.

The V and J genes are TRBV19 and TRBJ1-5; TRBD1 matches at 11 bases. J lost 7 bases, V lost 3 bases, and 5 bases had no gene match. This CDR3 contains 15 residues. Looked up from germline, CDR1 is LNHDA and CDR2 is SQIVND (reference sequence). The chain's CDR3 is CASSIAGTGGQPQHF. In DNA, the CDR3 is TGTGCCAGTAGTATCGCCGGGACAGGGGGACAGCCCCAGCATTTT.

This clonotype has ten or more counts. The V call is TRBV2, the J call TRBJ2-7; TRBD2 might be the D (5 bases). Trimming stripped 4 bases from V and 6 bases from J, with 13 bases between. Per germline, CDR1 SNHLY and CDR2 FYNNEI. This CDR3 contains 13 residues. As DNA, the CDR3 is TGTGCCAGCAGTGTGGACCCCGCGGGCGAGCAGTACTTC. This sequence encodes CASSVDPAGEQYF.

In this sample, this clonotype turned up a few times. The CDR3 DNA reads as TGTGCCAGCAGCTTTACGACTAGCGGATTCTACGAGCAGTACTTC. It is translated as CASSFTTSGFYEQYF. The chain couples TRBV7-8 to TRBJ2-7; TRBD2 matches at 9 bases. This CDR3 contains 15 residues. The ends lost 3 bases at V and 3 bases at J; junction bases unmatched: 6. Germline CDR1 SGHVS, CDR2 FQNEAQ.

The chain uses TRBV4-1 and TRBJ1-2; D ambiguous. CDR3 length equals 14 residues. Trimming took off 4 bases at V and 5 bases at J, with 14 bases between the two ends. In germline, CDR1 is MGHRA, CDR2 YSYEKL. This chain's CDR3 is CASSPLAQGYGYTF. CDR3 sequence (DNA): TGCGCCAGCAGCCCTCTCGCCCAAGGATATGGCTACACCTTC.

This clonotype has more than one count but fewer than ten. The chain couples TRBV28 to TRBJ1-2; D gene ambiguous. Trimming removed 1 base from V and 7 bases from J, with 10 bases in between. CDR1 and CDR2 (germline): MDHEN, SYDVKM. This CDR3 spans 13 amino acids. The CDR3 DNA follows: TGTGCCAGCAGTTTATCCACACGTCGTGGCTACACCTTC. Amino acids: CASSLSTRRGYTF.

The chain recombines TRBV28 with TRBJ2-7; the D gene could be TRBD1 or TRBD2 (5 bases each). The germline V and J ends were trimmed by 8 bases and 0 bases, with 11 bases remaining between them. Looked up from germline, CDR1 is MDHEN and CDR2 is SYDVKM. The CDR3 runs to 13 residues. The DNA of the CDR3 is TGTGCCAGCCACTCAGGGACCTCCTACGAGCAGTACTTC. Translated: CASHSGTSYEQYF.

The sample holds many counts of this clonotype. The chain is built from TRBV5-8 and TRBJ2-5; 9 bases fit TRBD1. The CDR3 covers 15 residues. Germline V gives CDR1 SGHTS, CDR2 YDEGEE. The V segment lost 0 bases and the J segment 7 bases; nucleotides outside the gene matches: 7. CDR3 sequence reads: CASSLARTGVVTQYF. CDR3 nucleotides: TGTGCCAGCAGCTTGGCCCGGACAGGGGTGGTGACCCAGTACTTC.

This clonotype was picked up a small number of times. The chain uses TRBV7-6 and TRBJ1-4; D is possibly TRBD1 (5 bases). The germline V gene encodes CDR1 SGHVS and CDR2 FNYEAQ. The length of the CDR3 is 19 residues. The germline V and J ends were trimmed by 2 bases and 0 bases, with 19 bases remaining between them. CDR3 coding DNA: TGTGCCAGCAGCTTAATGCCTGGGGGGTTGGGGTCAACTAATGAAAAACTGTTTTTT. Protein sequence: CASSLMPGGLGSTNEKLFF.

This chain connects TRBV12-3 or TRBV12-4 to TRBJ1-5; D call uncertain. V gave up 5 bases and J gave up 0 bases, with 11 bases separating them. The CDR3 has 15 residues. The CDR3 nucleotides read TGTGCCAGCAGTCGTACAGAGGATAGCAATCAGCCCCAGCATTTT. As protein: CASSRTEDSNQPQHF.

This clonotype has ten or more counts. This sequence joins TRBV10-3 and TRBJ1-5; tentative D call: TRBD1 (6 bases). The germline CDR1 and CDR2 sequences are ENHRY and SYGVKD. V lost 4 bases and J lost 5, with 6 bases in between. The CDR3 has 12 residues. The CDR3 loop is CAISGTDQPQHF. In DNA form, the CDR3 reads TGTGCCATCAGTGGGACAGATCAGCCCCAGCATTTT.

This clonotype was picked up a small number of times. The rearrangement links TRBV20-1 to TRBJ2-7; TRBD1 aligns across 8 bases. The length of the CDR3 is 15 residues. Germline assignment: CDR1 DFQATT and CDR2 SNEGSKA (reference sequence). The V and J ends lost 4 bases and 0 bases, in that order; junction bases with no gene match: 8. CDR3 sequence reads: CSAIPGGPSSYEQYF. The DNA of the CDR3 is TGCAGTGCTATCCCAGGGGGCCCTAGCTCCTACGAGCAGTACTTC.

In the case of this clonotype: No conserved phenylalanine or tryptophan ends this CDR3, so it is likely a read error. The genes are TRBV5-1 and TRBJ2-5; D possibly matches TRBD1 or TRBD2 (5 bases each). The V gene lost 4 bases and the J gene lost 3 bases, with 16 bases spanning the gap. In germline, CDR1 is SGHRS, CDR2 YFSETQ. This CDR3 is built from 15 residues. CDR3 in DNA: TGCGCCAGCAGCAACCCCTGGGACCTTAAAGAGACCCAGTACTCC. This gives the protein CASSNPWDLKETQYS.

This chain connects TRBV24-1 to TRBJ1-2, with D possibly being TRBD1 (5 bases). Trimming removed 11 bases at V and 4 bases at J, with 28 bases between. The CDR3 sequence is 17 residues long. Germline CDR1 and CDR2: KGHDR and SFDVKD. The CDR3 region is CASSPPSVGGTAYGYTF. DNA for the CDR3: TGTGCCAGCTCACCACCATCCGTGGGGGGGACCGCCTATGGCTACACCTTC.

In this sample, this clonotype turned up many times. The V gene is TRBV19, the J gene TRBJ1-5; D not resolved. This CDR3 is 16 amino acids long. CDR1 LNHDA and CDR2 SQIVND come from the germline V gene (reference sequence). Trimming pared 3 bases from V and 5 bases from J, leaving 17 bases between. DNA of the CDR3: TGTGCCAGTAGTATCATCGGCGATAGTACTTATCAGCCCCAGCATTTT. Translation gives CASSIIGDSTYQPQHF.

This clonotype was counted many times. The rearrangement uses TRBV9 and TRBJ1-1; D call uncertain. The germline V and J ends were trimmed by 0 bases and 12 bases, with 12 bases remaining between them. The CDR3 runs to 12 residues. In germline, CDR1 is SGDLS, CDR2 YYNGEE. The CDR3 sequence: CASSVGAGRPFF. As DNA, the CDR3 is TGTGCCAGCAGCGTAGGGGCAGGACGGCCTTTCTTT.